The sequence of this T cell receptor beta chain was determined in a study of cytomegalovirus exposure and HLA in healthy donors. Study as a whole: The 120 validation repertoires matched the 600 to 700 first-cohort repertoires in platform, a later analysis reported.

Per germline, CDR1 SGHRS and CDR2 YFSETQ. Germline trimming cut 6 bases from V and 7 bases from J; bases unmatched to any gene: 15. The CDR3 is made up of 15 amino acids. The protocol was immunoSEQ multiplex PCR, while the TCRdb copy is restricted to in-frame clones and leaves out a portion. This sample has some 170,000 clones, with around nine tenths found just once. The sequence derives from a woman in her twenties or thirties in good health and CMV-seronegative. The sample comprised PBMCs. V usage is TRBV5-1 and J usage is TRBJ1-1; 7 nucleotides align to TRBD1. CDR3 loop: CASNRVAVDRDEAFF. The CDR3 bases are TGCGCCAGCAACCGCGTTGCGGTCGACAGGGATGAAGCTTTCTTT.